This T cell receptor beta chain is from a study of early T cells in non-severe SARS-CoV-2 infection (dated by TCRdb to the early 2020s). In the study overall: TCR sequencing used bulk RNA from unsorted whole blood, so alpha and beta chains could not be paired. Results the study describes overall, beyond this receptor: VDJdb matching was skewed toward anti-spike CD8 responses and likely underestimated virus-specific expansions, missing private and CD4 specificities.

Receptor amplification or capture employed 5' RACE. Sequencing relied on a NextSeq 500. The TCR library protocol attached unique molecular identifiers to individual cDNA molecules to correct for sequencing error and PCR bias. Both TCR alpha and beta chains were sequenced, and tight co-correlation was observed between alpha and beta sequence abundances in each sample. The authors processed their data as follows. Decombinator V4 was used to annotate the V gene, J gene and CDR3 of the TCR sequences. Expanded TCRs were defined as changing significantly between any two time points under a Poisson model with p below 0.0001. TCR abundances were normalised to the total number of TCRs sequenced per sample and were expressed as counts per million. VDJdb, accessed 1 November 2021, was searched for CMV, EBV and SARS-CoV-2 annotated TCRs, with TCRs annotated for multiple antigens excluded. TCRdb cleaned the public reads at Q25 with fastp, built clones with MiXCR and kept in-frame beta chains. One record per CDR3 amino acid sequence lists the most common genes and DNA. The V and J calls, along with clone size, are taken from TCRdb and not from the paper's own processing. A total of about 19,000 distinct CDR3 sequences appear in this sample, approximately 4.4% of them only once. Clones ranked in the top ten supply 7.2% of the sample.

A case-control design nested within a healthcare worker cohort in London, UK, was used, with weekly nasopharyngeal swab PCR tests and blood sampling performed. Healthcare workers were enrolled in the week of the UK lockdown, from 23 to 31 March 2020, and were followed every week for up to roughly 15 weeks. This clonotype was seen at least ten times. The specificity of this receptor is unknown. No much larger clone is present one base from it, and per-base qualities are unavailable. The TCR sequence derives from an adult who was a healthcare worker with PCR-confirmed SARS-CoV-2 infection or an uninfected control (not recorded which). Source material: whole blood.

This receptor carries the CDR3 CSAHPADRKAAKNIQYF. The base sequence is TGCAGTGCTCACCCGGCCGACAGGAAGGCAGCCAAAAACATTCAGTACTTC. This chain joins TRBV20-1 to TRBJ2-4, with TRBD1 perhaps the D gene, on 6 matching bases. CDR1 is given as DFQATT and CDR2 as SNEGSKA, both from the germline V gene (reference sequence). The V end loses 5 bases and the J end loses 0 bases, and a stretch of 20 bases separates them. CDR3 length: 17 amino acids, cysteine to phenylalanine. The retained sequence is limited to the CDR3, 51 bases, with the frame set at the first base.